A selection of T cell receptor beta chains follows, all from one sample in a study of shared clonotypes between healthy human individuals. Clones were read by immunoSEQ multiplex PCR, and TCRdb kept only the in-frame ones, dropping some. The profile shows about 580,000 clones, roughly 98% of them singletons. The sequencing input was naive CD8+ T cells sorted from blood. The receptors were gathered from a man between 25 and 39 years old in good health. Both conserved end residues are part of each CDR3. A D gene is named only where the DNA matches it firmly. Clone size is stated in some rows and not others, as once, few, many or a class when expanded.

d_call: TRBD1
j_call: TRBJ2-3
v_call: TRBV9
clone_size: -
cdr3_aa: CASSETGGFTDTQYF
cdr3_nt: TGTGCCAGCAGCGAAACAGGGGGGTTCACAGATACGCAGTATTTT

d_call: -
j_call: TRBJ2-1
v_call: TRBV13
clone_size: -
cdr3_aa: CASSSSGYEQFF
cdr3_nt: TGTGCCAGCAGCTCCTCAGGGTATGAGCAGTTCTTC

d_call: -
j_call: TRBJ1-3
v_call: TRBV6-6
clone_size: -
cdr3_aa: CASSHTLSDTIYF
cdr3_nt: TGTGCCAGCAGTCATACACTATCGGACACCATATATTTT

d_call: -
j_call: TRBJ2-1
v_call: TRBV9
clone_size: -
cdr3_aa: CASSVYGAPYNEQFF
cdr3_nt: TGTGCCAGCAGCGTATACGGGGCCCCATACAATGAGCAGTTCTTC

d_call: TRBD1
j_call: TRBJ1-1
v_call: TRBV19
clone_size: once
cdr3_aa: CASSAGTGDEAFF
cdr3_nt: TGTGCCAGTAGTGCCGGGACAGGGGATGAAGCTTTCTTT

d_call: -
j_call: TRBJ2-2
v_call: TRBV29-1
clone_size: -
cdr3_aa: CSVVKTNTGELFF
cdr3_nt: TGCAGCGTTGTTAAGACGAACACCGGGGAGCTGTTTTTT

d_call: TRBD2
j_call: TRBJ2-3
v_call: TRBV5-4
clone_size: -
cdr3_aa: CASSLRGKTSGSDTQYF
cdr3_nt: TGTGCCAGCAGCTTGCGGGGGAAAACTAGCGGATCAGATACGCAGTATTTT

d_call: -
j_call: TRBJ2-7
v_call: TRBV6-1
clone_size: -
cdr3_aa: CASSEGGSYEQYF
cdr3_nt: TGTGCCAGCAGTGAGGGGGGATCCTACGAGCAGTACTTC

d_call: -
j_call: TRBJ1-2
v_call: TRBV6-5
clone_size: -
cdr3_aa: CASTDGDGYTF
cdr3_nt: TGTGCCAGCACTGACGGGGATGGCTACACCTTC

d_call: TRBD2
j_call: TRBJ2-7
v_call: TRBV5-1
clone_size: -
cdr3_aa: CASSPPASGTTYEQYF
cdr3_nt: TGCGCCAGCAGCCCTCCTGCTAGCGGGACAACCTACGAGCAGTACTTC

d_call: -
j_call: TRBJ2-3
v_call: TRBV7-6
clone_size: -
cdr3_aa: CASSLRLEDTQYF
cdr3_nt: TGTGCCAGCAGCTTAAGACTAGAAGATACGCAGTATTTT

d_call: -
j_call: TRBJ2-1
v_call: TRBV6-5
clone_size: -
cdr3_aa: CASSYSAWSSYNEQFF
cdr3_nt: TGTGCCAGCAGTTACTCAGCGTGGAGCTCCTACAATGAGCAGTTCTTC

d_call: -
j_call: TRBJ1-1
v_call: TRBV7-6
clone_size: -
cdr3_aa: CASSSRALNTEAFF
cdr3_nt: TGTGCCAGCAGCTCCCGGGCCCTGAACACTGAAGCTTTCTTT

d_call: -
j_call: TRBJ2-7
v_call: TRBV4-2
clone_size: -
cdr3_aa: CASSQGRGLYEQYF
cdr3_nt: TGTGCCAGCAGCCAAGGCCGGGGGCTGTACGAGCAGTACTTC

d_call: TRBD1
j_call: TRBJ2-7
v_call: TRBV15
clone_size: -
cdr3_aa: CATSREGQATYEQYF
cdr3_nt: TGTGCCACCAGCAGAGAGGGACAGGCCACCTACGAGCAGTACTTC

d_call: TRBD2
j_call: TRBJ2-7
v_call: TRBV7-9
clone_size: -
cdr3_aa: CASSRSGRGVREQYF
cdr3_nt: TGTGCCAGCAGCCGTAGCGGGAGGGGAGTTAGGGAGCAGTACTTC

d_call: -
j_call: TRBJ2-3
v_call: TRBV15
clone_size: -
cdr3_aa: CATSSRGVGGTDTQYF
cdr3_nt: TGTGCCACCAGCAGCCGAGGAGTGGGGGGCACAGATACGCAGTATTTT

d_call: TRBD1
j_call: TRBJ2-7
v_call: TRBV13
clone_size: -
cdr3_aa: CASSLGQGGPYEQYF
cdr3_nt: TGTGCCAGCAGCTTAGGCCAAGGGGGCCCCTACGAGCAGTACTTC

d_call: -
j_call: TRBJ1-2
v_call: TRBV9
clone_size: -
cdr3_aa: CASSPRTGRPYGYTF
cdr3_nt: TGTGCCAGCAGCCCGAGAACAGGGCGCCCCTATGGCTACACCTTC

d_call: -
j_call: TRBJ2-3
v_call: TRBV9
clone_size: -
cdr3_aa: CASSVGMSSGDTQYF
cdr3_nt: TGTGCCAGCAGCGTAGGGATGTCCTCGGGGGATACGCAGTATTTT

d_call: TRBD2
j_call: TRBJ2-7
v_call: TRBV7-8
clone_size: -
cdr3_aa: CASSLAPREGSYEQYF
cdr3_nt: TGTGCCAGCAGCTTAGCACCACGGGAGGGCAGTTACGAGCAGTACTTC

d_call: TRBD2
j_call: TRBJ2-7
v_call: TRBV7-2
clone_size: -
cdr3_aa: CASSFAGGQGSYEQYF
cdr3_nt: TGTGCCAGCAGCTTTGCGGGAGGCCAGGGCTCCTACGAGCAGTACTTC

d_call: -
j_call: TRBJ2-1
v_call: TRBV6-1
clone_size: -
cdr3_aa: CASSEFGWGEQFF
cdr3_nt: TGTGCCAGCAGTGAATTTGGGTGGGGTGAGCAGTTCTTC

d_call: TRBD2
j_call: TRBJ2-1
v_call: TRBV27
clone_size: -
cdr3_aa: CASSLGLAGEDLYNEQFF
cdr3_nt: TGTGCCAGCAGTTTAGGACTAGCGGGAGAGGACTTATACAATGAGCAGTTCTTC

d_call: TRBD1
j_call: TRBJ2-6
v_call: TRBV6-1
clone_size: -
cdr3_aa: CASKRQGSGANVLTF
cdr3_nt: TGTGCCAGCAAACGACAGGGCTCTGGGGCCAACGTCCTGACTTTC

d_call: TRBD2
j_call: TRBJ2-1
v_call: TRBV27
clone_size: -
cdr3_aa: CASSPSSAGEEQFF
cdr3_nt: TGTGCCAGCAGTCCCTCCTCAGCGGGAGAGGAGCAGTTCTTC

d_call: TRBD1
j_call: TRBJ2-1
v_call: TRBV11-3
clone_size: -
cdr3_aa: CASSSPGQPGNEQFF
cdr3_nt: TGTGCCAGCAGCTCTCCGGGACAGCCGGGCAATGAGCAGTTCTTC

d_call: -
j_call: TRBJ1-5
v_call: TRBV7-8
clone_size: -
cdr3_aa: CASSLSTGRDQPQHF
cdr3_nt: TGTGCCAGCAGCTTATCGACCGGTAGGGATCAGCCCCAGCATTTT

d_call: -
j_call: TRBJ1-1
v_call: TRBV20-1
clone_size: -
cdr3_aa: CSAPRGEGAFF
cdr3_nt: TGCAGTGCCCCCCGGGGAGAGGGAGCTTTCTTT

d_call: -
j_call: TRBJ2-5
v_call: TRBV10-3
clone_size: -
cdr3_aa: CAISENGLYQETQYF
cdr3_nt: TGTGCCATCAGTGAGAATGGGTTGTACCAAGAGACCCAGTACTTC

d_call: TRBD1
j_call: TRBJ2-7
v_call: TRBV10-3
clone_size: -
cdr3_aa: CAISGGQGYEQYF
cdr3_nt: TGTGCCATCAGTGGGGGACAGGGCTACGAGCAGTACTTC

d_call: -
j_call: TRBJ1-5
v_call: TRBV27
clone_size: -
cdr3_aa: CASSLSPILDQPQHF
cdr3_nt: TGTGCCAGCAGTTTATCGCCTATATTGGATCAGCCCCAGCATTTT

d_call: TRBD1
j_call: TRBJ1-2
v_call: TRBV5-4
clone_size: -
cdr3_aa: CASSFLGQGFGYTF
cdr3_nt: TGTGCCAGCAGCTTTCTAGGACAGGGATTTGGCTACACCTTC

d_call: TRBD2
j_call: TRBJ2-3
v_call: TRBV19
clone_size: -
cdr3_aa: CASSTPLGGRDTQYF
cdr3_nt: TGTGCCAGTAGTACTCCCCTGGGAGGGCGGGATACGCAGTATTTT

d_call: TRBD1
j_call: TRBJ2-6
v_call: TRBV19
clone_size: -
cdr3_aa: CARLTGNPSGANVLTF
cdr3_nt: TGTGCCAGGCTGACAGGGAACCCCTCTGGGGCCAACGTCCTGACTTTC

d_call: TRBD1
j_call: TRBJ1-1
v_call: TRBV2
clone_size: -
cdr3_aa: CASRGQGSTEAFF
cdr3_nt: TGTGCCAGCAGGGGACAGGGGAGTACTGAAGCTTTCTTT

d_call: TRBD1
j_call: TRBJ2-3
v_call: TRBV7-9
clone_size: -
cdr3_aa: CASSSTQGARADTQYF
cdr3_nt: TGTGCCAGCAGCTCAACACAGGGGGCGCGGGCAGATACGCAGTATTTT

d_call: -
j_call: TRBJ1-5
v_call: TRBV19
clone_size: -
cdr3_aa: CASSILQGNQPQHF
cdr3_nt: TGTGCCAGTAGTATTTTGCAGGGTAATCAGCCCCAGCATTTT

d_call: -
j_call: TRBJ2-4
v_call: TRBV27
clone_size: -
cdr3_aa: CASSFRGASDIQYF
cdr3_nt: TGTGCCAGCAGTTTTCGCGGAGCCTCGGACATTCAGTACTTC

d_call: -
j_call: TRBJ2-1
v_call: TRBV25-1
clone_size: -
cdr3_aa: CASSRANEQFF
cdr3_nt: TGTGCCAGCAGCAGAGCCAATGAGCAGTTCTTC

d_call: -
j_call: TRBJ2-5
v_call: TRBV7-2
clone_size: -
cdr3_aa: CASSLVGRSQETQYF
cdr3_nt: TGTGCCAGCAGCTTAGTGGGGAGGTCCCAAGAGACCCAGTACTTC

d_call: -
j_call: TRBJ2-3
v_call: TRBV7-6
clone_size: -
cdr3_aa: CASSLAGGSTDTQYF
cdr3_nt: TGTGCCAGCAGCTTAGCGGGCGGGAGCACAGATACGCAGTATTTT

d_call: -
j_call: TRBJ1-1
v_call: TRBV10-3
clone_size: -
cdr3_aa: CAISEKVPNTEAFF
cdr3_nt: TGTGCCATCAGTGAAAAGGTCCCAAACACTGAAGCTTTCTTT

d_call: -
j_call: TRBJ1-1
v_call: TRBV27
clone_size: -
cdr3_aa: CASSLRRKNTEAFF
cdr3_nt: TGTGCCAGCAGTTTACGACGGAAGAACACTGAAGCTTTCTTT

d_call: TRBD2
j_call: TRBJ2-3
v_call: TRBV9
clone_size: once
cdr3_aa: CASSVPTLAGGPDTQYF
cdr3_nt: TGTGCCAGCAGCGTACCGACCCTAGCGGGAGGGCCAGATACGCAGTATTTT

d_call: TRBD1
j_call: TRBJ2-1
v_call: TRBV7-9
clone_size: -
cdr3_aa: CASSLRTGLYNEQFF
cdr3_nt: TGTGCCAGCAGCTTACGGACAGGGCTATACAATGAGCAGTTCTTC

d_call: -
j_call: TRBJ1-2
v_call: TRBV7-9
clone_size: -
cdr3_aa: CASSRTVNYGYTF
cdr3_nt: TGTGCCAGCAGCCGGACAGTTAACTATGGCTACACCTTC

d_call: -
j_call: TRBJ1-1
v_call: TRBV5-5
clone_size: -
cdr3_aa: CASSLGANTEAFF
cdr3_nt: TGTGCCAGCAGCTTGGGAGCGAACACTGAAGCTTTCTTT

d_call: -
j_call: TRBJ2-2
v_call: TRBV6-1
clone_size: -
cdr3_aa: CASSEARLEGRTGELFF
cdr3_nt: TGTGCCAGCAGTGAAGCCCGTCTTGAGGGAAGGACCGGGGAGCTGTTTTTT

d_call: -
j_call: TRBJ2-7
v_call: TRBV29-1
clone_size: -
cdr3_aa: CSVKWWLGDSYEQYF
cdr3_nt: TGCAGCGTGAAGTGGTGGCTAGGGGATTCCTACGAGCAGTACTTC

d_call: -
j_call: TRBJ2-5
v_call: TRBV18
clone_size: -
cdr3_aa: CASSPWGETQYF
cdr3_nt: TGTGCCAGCTCACCTTGGGGAGAGACCCAGTACTTC

d_call: TRBD1
j_call: TRBJ2-5
v_call: TRBV9
clone_size: -
cdr3_aa: CASSVAGTGAFETQYF
cdr3_nt: TGTGCCAGCAGCGTAGCAGGGACAGGAGCCTTCGAGACCCAGTACTTC

d_call: TRBD1
j_call: TRBJ2-1
v_call: TRBV5-1
clone_size: -
cdr3_aa: CASSLAPGQGATSNEQFF
cdr3_nt: TGCGCCAGCAGCTTGGCCCCGGGGCAGGGGGCGACGTCGAATGAGCAGTTCTTC

d_call: TRBD1
j_call: TRBJ1-1
v_call: TRBV5-1
clone_size: -
cdr3_aa: CASSLVATGGSTEAFF
cdr3_nt: TGCGCCAGCAGCTTGGTAGCGACAGGGGGGAGCACTGAAGCTTTCTTT

d_call: -
j_call: TRBJ2-7
v_call: TRBV4-1
clone_size: -
cdr3_aa: CASSQDRGRGEQYF
cdr3_nt: TGCGCCAGCAGCCAAGATCGAGGTCGGGGCGAGCAGTACTTC

d_call: -
j_call: TRBJ2-3
v_call: TRBV9
clone_size: -
cdr3_aa: CASSVAAGTTDTQYF
cdr3_nt: TGTGCCAGCAGCGTAGCAGCGGGTACCACAGATACGCAGTATTTT